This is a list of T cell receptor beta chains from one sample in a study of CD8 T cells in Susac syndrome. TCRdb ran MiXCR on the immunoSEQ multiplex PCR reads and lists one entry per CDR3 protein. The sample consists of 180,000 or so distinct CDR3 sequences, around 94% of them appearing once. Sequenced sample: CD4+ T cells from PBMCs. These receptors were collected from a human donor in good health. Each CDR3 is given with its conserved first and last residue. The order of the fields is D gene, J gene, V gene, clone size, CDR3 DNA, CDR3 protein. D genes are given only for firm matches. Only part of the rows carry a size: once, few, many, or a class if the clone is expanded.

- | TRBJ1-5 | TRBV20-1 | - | TGCAGTGCTAGAGATACTGGGACAAGCAATCAGCCCCAGCATTTT | CSARDTGTSNQPQHF
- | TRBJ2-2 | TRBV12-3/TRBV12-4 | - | TGTGCCAGCAGTTTCGGTACCGGGGAGCTGTTTTTT | CASSFGTGELFF
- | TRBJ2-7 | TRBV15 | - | TGTGCCACCAGCAGAGGGGCAGGGAGCTCCTACGAGCAGTACTTC | CATSRGAGSSYEQYF
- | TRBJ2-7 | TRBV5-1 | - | TGCGCCAGCAGCGCGGACGGGTTCTACGAGCAGTACTTC | CASSADGFYEQYF
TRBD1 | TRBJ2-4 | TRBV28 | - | TGTGCCAGCAGTTTCCCTACAGGGGCAAGGAACATTCAGTACTTC | CASSFPTGARNIQYF
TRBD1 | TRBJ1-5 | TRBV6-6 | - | TGTGCCAGCAGCCTCCAGGGGGATCAGCCCCAGCATTTT | CASSLQGDQPQHF
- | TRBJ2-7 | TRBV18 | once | TGTGCCAGCTCACCAAGGGAGACCTACGAGCAGTACTTC | CASSPRETYEQYF
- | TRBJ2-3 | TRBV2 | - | TGTGCCAGCCAGGTACGGCGCAGCACAGATACGCAGTATTTT | CASQVRRSTDTQYF
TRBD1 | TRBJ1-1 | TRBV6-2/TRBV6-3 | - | TGTGCCAGCAGTTTCAACAGGGGAAGCACTGAAGCTTTCTTT | CASSFNRGSTEAFF
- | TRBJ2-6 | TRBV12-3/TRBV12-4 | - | TGTGCCAGCAGTTTCGATACTGGGGCCAACGTCCTGACTTTC | CASSFDTGANVLTF
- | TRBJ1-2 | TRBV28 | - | TGTGCCAGCAGTTTCCCCTCAGGGAACTATGGCTACACCTTC | CASSFPSGNYGYTF
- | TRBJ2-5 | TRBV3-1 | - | TGTGCCAGCAGCCAAGCTAGAGTCCAGTACTTC | CASSQARVQYF
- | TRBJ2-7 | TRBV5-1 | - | TGCGCCAGCAGCTTGGCATCAAAACAAACCTCCGAGCAGTACTTC | CASSLASKQTSEQYF
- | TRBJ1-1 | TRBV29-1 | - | TGCAGCGTTGAAAGGACAGTGAACACTGAAGCTTTCTTT | CSVERTVNTEAFF
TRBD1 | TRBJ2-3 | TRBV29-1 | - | TGCAGCTCTAAGGGGGCCTTAACGGATACGCAGTATTTT | CSSKGALTDTQYF
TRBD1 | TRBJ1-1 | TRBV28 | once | TGTGCCAGCAGTCCCTCCCGCGGACAGGGACGCGACACTGAAGCTTTCTTT | CASSPSRGQGRDTEAFF
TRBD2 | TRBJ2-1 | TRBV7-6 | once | TGTGCCAGCAGCTTAGCGAGCGCTAGCGGGGGTTACAATGAGCAGTTCTTC | CASSLASASGGYNEQFF
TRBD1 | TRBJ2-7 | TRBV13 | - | TGTGCCAGCAGCTCTAATCCGGGACAGGGTTACGAGCAGTACTTC | CASSSNPGQGYEQYF
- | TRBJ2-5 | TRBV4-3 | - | TGCGCCAGCAGCCAAATGGGGCGGGGGCTGAACTCGGGAGAGACCCAGTACTTC | CASSQMGRGLNSGETQYF
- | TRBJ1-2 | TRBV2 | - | TGTGCCAGCAGTGTTCACAGGGAAGGCTACACCTTC | CASSVHREGYTF
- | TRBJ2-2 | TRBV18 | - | TGTGCCAGCTCACCAGCCAGGAACACCGGGGAGCTGTTTTTT | CASSPARNTGELFF
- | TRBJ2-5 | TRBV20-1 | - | TGCAGTGCTAGTCGCAGGGAAAAGACCCAGTACTTC | CSASRREKTQYF
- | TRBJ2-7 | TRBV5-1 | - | TGCGCCAGCAGCTTGGTCCCAGGGAAGGAGCAGTACTTC | CASSLVPGKEQYF
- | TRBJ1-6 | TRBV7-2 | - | TGTGCCAGCAGCTTAGGTCTCCAGATGAATTCACCCCTCCACTTT | CASSLGLQMNSPLHF
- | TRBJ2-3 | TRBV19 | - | TGTGCCACCCTGAGGTCTAGCACAGATACGCAGTATTTT | CATLRSSTDTQYF
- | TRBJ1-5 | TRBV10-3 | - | TGTGCCATCAGGGCTCAGCTTAGCAATCAGCCCCAGCATTTT | CAIRAQLSNQPQHF
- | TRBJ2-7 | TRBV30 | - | TGTGCCCAAGGTCCGCCCTACGAGCAGTACTTC | CAQGPPYEQYF
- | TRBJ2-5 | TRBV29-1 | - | TGCAGCGTTGTGAGGGGGGCATGGGAGACCCAGTACTTC | CSVVRGAWETQYF
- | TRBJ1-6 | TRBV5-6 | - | TGTGCCAGCAGCTTGGCGTCTGGGGGAGTGTCACCCCTCCACTTT | CASSLASGGVSPLHF
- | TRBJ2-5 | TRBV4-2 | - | TGTGCCAGCAGCCTCACTGTATCCCGGGTGGCAGAGACCCAGTACTTC | CASSLTVSRVAETQYF
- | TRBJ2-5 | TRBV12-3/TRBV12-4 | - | TGTGCCAGCACCCTTTCCAGGGAGACCCAGTACTTC | CASTLSRETQYF
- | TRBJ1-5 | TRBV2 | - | TGTGCCAGCAGCCCAACCGACAGGTCCTATCAGCCCCAGCATTTT | CASSPTDRSYQPQHF
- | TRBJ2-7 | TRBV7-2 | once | TGTGCCAGCAGCTCCACCGGGACGGGCCTCGGGCAGTACTTC | CASSSTGTGLGQYF
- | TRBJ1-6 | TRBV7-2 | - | TGTGCCAGCAGCCCACAGATTTATAATTCACCCCTCCACTTT | CASSPQIYNSPLHF
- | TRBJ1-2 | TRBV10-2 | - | TGCGCCAGCAGTACGGGGGTTAACTATGGCTACACCTTC | CASSTGVNYGYTF
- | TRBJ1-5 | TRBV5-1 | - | TGCGCCAGCAGCCCTACGTTAGGGGATCAGCCCCAGCATTTT | CASSPTLGDQPQHF
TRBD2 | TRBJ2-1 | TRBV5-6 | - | TGTGCCAGCAGCAGAAGACTAGCGGAGGACAACAATGAGCAGTTCTTC | CASSRRLAEDNNEQFF
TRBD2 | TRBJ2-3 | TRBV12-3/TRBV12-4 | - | TGTGCCAGCAACATTGGGCCAGCGGGGGGTCCTGCAGATACGCAGTATTTT | CASNIGPAGGPADTQYF
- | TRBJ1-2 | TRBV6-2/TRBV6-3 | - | TGTGCCAGCTTTGGACAGAACTATGGCTACACCTTC | CASFGQNYGYTF
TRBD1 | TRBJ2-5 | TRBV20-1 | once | TGCAGTGCTAGAGATCACAGGGGGCAAGAGACCCAGTACTTC | CSARDHRGQETQYF
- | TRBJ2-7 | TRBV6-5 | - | TGTGCCAGCAGTTATGGGACCTTCTACGAGCAGTACTTC | CASSYGTFYEQYF
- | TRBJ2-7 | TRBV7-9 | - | TGTGCCAGCAGCCGGGACACCAGCTCCTACGAGCAGTACTTC | CASSRDTSSYEQYF
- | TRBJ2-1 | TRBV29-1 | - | TGCAGCGTTGACCTATTAGTGGTAAACAATGAGCAGTTCTTC | CSVDLLVVNNEQFF